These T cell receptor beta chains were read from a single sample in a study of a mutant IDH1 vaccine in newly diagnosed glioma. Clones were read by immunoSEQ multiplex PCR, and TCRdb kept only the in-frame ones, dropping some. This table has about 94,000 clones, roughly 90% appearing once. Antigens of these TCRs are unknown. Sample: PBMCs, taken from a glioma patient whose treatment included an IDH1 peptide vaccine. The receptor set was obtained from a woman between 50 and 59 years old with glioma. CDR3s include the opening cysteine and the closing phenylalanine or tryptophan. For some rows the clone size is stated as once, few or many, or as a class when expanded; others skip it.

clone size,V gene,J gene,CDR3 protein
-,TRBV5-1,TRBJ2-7,CASSLAAGGTDYEQYF
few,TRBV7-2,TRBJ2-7,CASSQEGRAYEQYF
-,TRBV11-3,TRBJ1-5,CASSLEVRKQPQHF
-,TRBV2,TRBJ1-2,CAIGLGAKGSGYTF
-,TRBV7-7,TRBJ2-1,CASSLGLPSYNEQFF
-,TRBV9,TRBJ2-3,CASSVGGTDTQYF
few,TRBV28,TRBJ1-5,CASSSLGQGSNQPQHF
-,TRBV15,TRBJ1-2,CATSSSFQGRAYGYTF
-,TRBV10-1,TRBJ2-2,CASSEPGLAGVIGELFF
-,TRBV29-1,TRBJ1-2,CSVEGYNYGYTF
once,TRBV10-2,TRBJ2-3,CASSEFRGRTDTQYF
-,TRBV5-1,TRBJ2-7,CASSLGDSSYEQYF
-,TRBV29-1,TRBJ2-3,CSVRRGVERDTQYF
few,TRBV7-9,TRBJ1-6,CASSRQNFNSPLHF
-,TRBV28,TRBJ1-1,CASSLPGAATEAFF
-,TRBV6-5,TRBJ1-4,CASRVRGAANEKLFF
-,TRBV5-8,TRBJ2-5,CASSPLKETQYF
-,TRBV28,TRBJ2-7,CASSIPRSYEQYF
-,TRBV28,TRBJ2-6,CASSGDIRGRWAGANVLTF
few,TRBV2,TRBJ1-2,CASSPEGQGNGYTF
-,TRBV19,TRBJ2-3,CASSRQRGANLGGDTQYF
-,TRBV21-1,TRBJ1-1,CASSPKGGTVPMNTEAFF
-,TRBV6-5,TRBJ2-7,CASSYSIPTWKEQYF
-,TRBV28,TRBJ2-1,CASSLLRVGNEQFF
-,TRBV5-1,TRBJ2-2,CASSSGKWNTGELFF
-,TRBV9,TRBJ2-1,CASSETGLAHNEQFF
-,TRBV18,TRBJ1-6,CASSLRDRASPLHF
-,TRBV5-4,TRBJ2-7,CASSHRDRGSYEQYF
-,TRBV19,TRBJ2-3,CASSIGAGERFIDTQYF
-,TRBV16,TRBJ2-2,CASSPSLVRNTGELFF
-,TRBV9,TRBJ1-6,CASSVGSLTYNSPLHF
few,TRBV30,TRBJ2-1,CACIGQVGNEQFF
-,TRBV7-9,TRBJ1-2,CASSFARTAGYTF
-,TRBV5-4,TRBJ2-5,CASSLTVQETQYF
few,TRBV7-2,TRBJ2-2,CASSSEPGLAVTGELFF